Listed below are T cell receptor beta chains from one sample, sequenced in a study of early T cells in non-severe SARS-CoV-2 infection. From the 5' RACE reads, TCRdb called clonotypes with MiXCR, one entry per CDR3 protein. The sample lists about 49,000 distinct CDR3 sequences; 5.5% to 8% were seen once. Sequenced material: whole blood, taken at baseline. The receptors were gathered from an adult who was a healthcare worker with PCR-confirmed SARS-CoV-2 infection or an uninfected control (not recorded which). Each CDR3 is given with its conserved first and last residue. D genes are given only for firm matches. Size is stated for part of the rows, as once, few or many counts, or as a class when the clone is expanded.

.	TRBV28	TRBJ1-3	many	TGTGCCAGCAGTCTCTATGGTGGGGGCGTCTCTGGAAACACCATATATTTT	CASSLYGGGVSGNTIYF
.	TRBV6-1	TRBJ2-7	many	TGTGCCAGCAGAGCCCGCTACGAGCAGTACTTC	CASRARYEQYF
.	TRBV30	TRBJ1-5	.	TGTGCCTGGGGGGGACATTATTCCAATCAGCCCCAGCATTTT	CAWGGHYSNQPQHF
TRBD1	TRBV2	TRBJ2-2	many	TGTGCCACAGACCGGGACAGGAACACCGGGGAGCTGTTTTTT	CATDRDRNTGELFF
.	TRBV7-2	TRBJ1-4	many	TGTGCCAGCAGCTCGATCCCTGGGGTTGGGGAAAAACTGTTTTTT	CASSSIPGVGEKLFF
TRBD2	TRBV28	TRBJ2-1	.	TGTGCCAGCAGTTTTTCGTCGCGGGGGGGCCTGAATGAGCAGTTCTTC	CASSFSSRGGLNEQFF
.	TRBV7-9	TRBJ2-7	many	TGTGCCAGCAGCCCGCAGCCCTACGAGCAGTACTTC	CASSPQPYEQYF
.	TRBV5-1	TRBJ1-4	many	TGCGCCAGCAGCATGAAGGCGCAGGGAAATGAAAAACTGTTTTTT	CASSMKAQGNEKLFF
TRBD1	TRBV7-8	TRBJ1-1	few	TGTGCCAGCAGCTTGGGGGGACAGCTGAACACTGAAGCTTTCTTT	CASSLGGQLNTEAFF
.	TRBV2	TRBJ2-3	many	TGTGCCAGCAGTGACGGGCCATTCACAGATACGCAGTATTTT	CASSDGPFTDTQYF